One and the same sample provided the 26 T cell receptor beta chains below, sequenced in a study of CD8 T cells in ankylosing spondylitis. Findings and caveats of the study: A motif of 8 or 9 highly homologous TCR beta variants was seen as apparently characteristic of ankylosing spondylitis blood.

No antigen has been assigned to these receptors. TCRdb reprocessed the 5' RACE reads via MiXCR and lists one record per CDR3 protein. The sample has over 450,000 distinct CDR3 sequences; about 13% are singletons. The sample was blood, either unsorted or a sorted T cell fraction (not recorded which). These receptors came from a male donor with ankylosing spondylitis.

This clonotype was seen more than once but under ten times. DNA for the CDR3: TGTGCCAGCCGGGGAGGAGCTTTTAACACCGGGGAGCTGTTTTTT. Translation: CASRGGAFNTGELFF. This rearrangement joins TRBV27 to TRBJ2-2; D may be TRBD2 (6 bases). Trimming took off 8 bases at V and 2 bases at J, with 15 bases between the two ends. The germline CDR1 and CDR2 sequences are MNHEY and SMNVEV (reference sequence). This CDR3 comprises 15 residues.

The CDR3 reads CATTRREQYF. In nucleotides, the CDR3 is TGTGCCACCACCAGACGCGAGCAGTACTTC. This rearrangement joins TRBV7-7 to TRBJ2-7; D gene unclear. V shed 10 bases and J shed 6 bases, with 10 bases lying between them. The CDR3 runs 10 residues. CDR1 is SSHAT, CDR2 FNYEAQ, per germline (reference sequence).

This chain's CDR3 is CSTFGGALGYTF. The CDR3 bases are TGCAGTACCTTCGGGGGCGCTCTTGGCTACACCTTC. The rearrangement uses TRBV20-1 and TRBJ1-2, with a tentative D call TRBD1 (6 bases). V shed 8 bases and J shed 7 bases, with 17 bases lying between them. The germline V gene has CDR1 DFQATT and CDR2 SNEGSKA (reference sequence). The CDR3 covers 12 residues.

This chain links TRBV2 with TRBJ2-7; D call uncertain. The germline CDR1 and CDR2 sequences are SNHLY and FYNNEI. Trimming removed 6 bases from V and 5 bases from J, with 8 bases in between. CDR3 size: 11 residues. The DNA for the CDR3 is TGTGCCAGCAGGTTGGTCCACGAGCAGTACTTC. Translated: CASRLVHEQYF. Together with reference TRBV2 and TRBJ2-7, the CDR3 gives the full variable domain: EPEVTQTPSHQVTQMGQEVILRCVPISNHLYFYWYRQILGQKVEFLVSFYNNEISEKSEIFDDQFSVERPDGSNFTLKIRSTKLEDSAMYFCASRLVHEQYFGPGTRLTVT.

This clonotype was seen at least ten times. CDR3 sequence: CSVRGGDGYTF. Written as DNA, the CDR3 is TGCAGCGTCAGAGGGGGAGATGGCTACACCTTC. The J gene is TRBJ1-2, the V gene TRBV29-1; tentatively, D is TRBD1 (6 bases). CDR1 is SQVTM, CDR2 ANQGSEA, per germline. The V end was cut by 6 bases, the J end by 6 bases, with 11 bases between. This CDR3 has 11 amino acids.

This clonotype appeared a few times. The rearrangement uses TRBV12-3 or TRBV12-4 and TRBJ1-1; D is perhaps TRBD1 (6 bases). This CDR3 is 14 amino acids long. The V end was cut by 5 bases, the J end by 1 base, with 11 bases between. The DNA for the CDR3 is TGTGCCAGCAGTGTCCAGACAGGGAACACTGAAGCTTTCTTT. It translates to CASSVQTGNTEAFF.

This clonotype was counted a few times. The chain joins TRBV2 to TRBJ2-3; D is uncertain. From germline, CDR1 is SNHLY and CDR2 FYNNEI. This CDR3 contains 14 residues. V gave up 1 base and J gave up 6 bases, with 11 bases separating them. CDR3 residues: CASSEGGHSDTQYF. CDR3 bases: TGTGCCAGCAGTGAAGGGGGTCATTCGGATACGCAGTATTTT.

There are many counts of this clonotype. The CDR3 sequence is CASSESIGENTQYF. The CDR3 nucleotides read TGCGCCAGCAGTGAGTCGATAGGCGAAAATACGCAGTATTTT. V gene TRBV10-1 combines with J gene TRBJ2-3; D gene uncertain. Germline assignment: CDR1 WNHNN and CDR2 SYGVQD (reference sequence). The CDR3 spans 14 residues. V lost 0 bases, J lost 7 bases, and 11 bases lay in between.

In nucleotides, the CDR3 is TGTGCCAGCAGCCAAGCTTCGGGGGGCCGGGGCACTGAAGCTTTCTTT. Translation: CASSQASGGRGTEAFF. This rearrangement joins TRBV14 to TRBJ1-1; D possibly corresponds to TRBD1 (6 bases). The V gene lost 1 base and the J gene lost 4 bases, with 16 bases spanning the gap. The germline V gene has CDR1 SGHDN and CDR2 FVKESK. The CDR3 loop spans 16 amino acids. The entire variable domain, with the rest obtained from reference TRBV14 and TRBJ1-1, is as follows: EAGVTQFPSHSVIEKGQTVTLRCDPISGHDNLYWYRRVMGKEIKFLLHFVKESKQDESGMPNNRFLAERTGGTYSTLKVQPAELEDSGVYFCASSQASGGRGTEAFFGQGTRLTVV.

This clonotype appeared many times. This rearrangement joins TRBV4-1 to TRBJ1-2; D is perhaps TRBD1 (6 bases). This CDR3 is built from 13 residues. Trimming stripped 2 bases from V and 4 bases from J, with 8 bases between. Germline CDR1 MGHRA, CDR2 YSYEKL. The CDR3 sequence is CASSQTGSYGYTF. The CDR3 DNA reads as TGCGCCAGCAGCCAAACAGGGAGCTATGGCTACACCTTC.

This clonotype was picked up a small number of times. The CDR3 sequence: CATSLAGDYNEQFF. CDR3 in DNA: TGTGCCACCAGCCTAGCGGGTGACTACAATGAGCAGTTCTTC. The rearrangement joins TRBV24-1 to TRBJ2-1; 8 bases map to TRBD2. Germline trimming cut 7 bases from V and 3 bases from J; bases unmatched to any gene: 4. Germline V lookup: CDR1 KGHDR, CDR2 SFDVKD. The CDR3 spans 14 residues.

In its sample, this clonotype was seen a few times. This chain connects TRBV7-2 to TRBJ2-7; 10 positions agree with TRBD2. V dropped 1 base and J dropped 7; count of bases not matched to a gene: 10. CDR3 length equals 16 residues. The germline CDR1 and CDR2 sequences are SGHTA and FQGNSA. CDR3 loop: CASSLGIAGGTGEQYV. DNA for the CDR3: TGTGCCAGCAGCTTAGGAATAGCGGGAGGTACGGGGGAGCAGTACGTC.

Ten or more counts support this clonotype. The gene calls are TRBV5-1 and TRBJ1-1; 11 nucleotides match TRBD1. Germline CDR1 reads SGHRS; CDR2 reads YFSETQ. CDR3 length: 16 amino acids. Trimming took 2 bases from V and 0 from J; bases not matched to a gene: 3. DNA for the CDR3: TGCGCCAGCAGCTTTGGACAGGGGGCGATGAACACTGAAGCTTTCTTT. Protein product: CASSFGQGAMNTEAFF. Using reference TRBV5-1 and TRBJ1-1 for the parts outside the CDR3, the full variable domain is KAGVTQTPRYLIKTRGQQVTLSCSPISGHRSVSWYQQTPGQGLQFLFEYFSETQRNKGNFPGRFSGRQFSNSRSEMNVSTLELGDSALYLCASSFGQGAMNTEAFFGQGTRLTVV.

The chain employs TRBV5-1 and TRBJ1-6; D call uncertain. The germline V and J ends were trimmed by 4 bases and 5 bases, with 13 bases remaining between them. CDR1 and CDR2 from the germline V gene are SGHRS and YFSETQ. The CDR3 is 15 amino acids. In nucleotides, the CDR3 is TGCGCCAGCAGCCCTCACACCGACAATAATTCACCCCTCCACTTT. It translates to CASSPHTDNNSPLHF.

This clonotype was seen at least ten times. The chain couples TRBV10-3 to TRBJ2-7; unclear D gene. The CDR3 runs to 16 residues. Germline CDR1 ENHRY, CDR2 SYGVKD. Trimming shortened V by 0 bases and J by 2 bases, and 14 bases separated the two germline ends. CDR3 sequence: CAISESLLATAYEQYF. The DNA for the CDR3 is TGTGCCATCAGTGAGTCCCTCCTCGCTACCGCCTACGAGCAGTACTTC.

This clonotype was found a few times. The rearrangement uses TRBV12-3 or TRBV12-4 and TRBJ2-1; a weak D match, TRBD2 (5 bases). The ends were cut back, 3 bases at V and 10 bases at J, with 13 bases in the middle. This CDR3 contains 13 residues. CDR3 region: CASSFAAGQEQFF. In nucleotides, the CDR3 is TGTGCCAGCAGTTTTGCCGCGGGCCAGGAGCAGTTCTTC.

The rearrangement joins TRBV5-1 to TRBJ2-1; 7 nucleotides align to TRBD2. The CDR3 extends over 14 amino acids. Germline-derived CDR1 and CDR2 are SGHRS and YFSETQ. With 4 bases clipped from V and 8 bases from J, the junction kept 9 bases outside the gene matches. CDR3 sequence reads: CASSPWGGGDEQFF. The CDR3 DNA follows: TGCGCCAGCAGCCCGTGGGGCGGGGGTGATGAGCAGTTCTTC.

CDR3 in amino acids: CASSENTDGYTF. The CDR3 DNA reads as TGCGCCAGCAGTGAAAACACGGATGGCTACACCTTC. The chain combines TRBV10-1 with TRBJ1-2; no clear D. V was trimmed by 3 bases and J by 6 bases, leaving 8 bases between them. This CDR3 has 12 amino acids. Germline-derived CDR1 and CDR2 are WNHNN and SYGVQD (reference sequence).

This clonotype was counted at least ten times. This chain connects TRBV3-1 to TRBJ1-6; TRBD1 is a possible D gene (5 bases). The V gene's germline CDR1 is LGHDT and CDR2 YNNKEL (reference sequence). This CDR3 is built from 14 residues. V was shortened by 4 bases and J by 7 bases, with 11 bases between the two germline ends. The CDR3 region is CASSRGVGNSPLHF. CDR3 nucleotide sequence: TGTGCCAGCAGCCGAGGGGTAGGGAATTCACCCCTCCACTTT. The variable domain in full, with the rest retrieved from reference TRBV3-1 and TRBJ1-6, is DTAVSQTPKYLVTQMGNDKSIKCEQNLGHDTMYWYKQDSKKFLKIMFSYNNKELIINETVPNRFSPKSPDKAHLNLHINSLELGDSAVYFCASSRGVGNSPLHFGNGTRLTVT.

The rearrangement uses TRBV20-1 and TRBJ2-1; tentatively, D is TRBD1 (5 bases). The CDR3 covers 15 residues. Per germline, CDR1 DFQATT and CDR2 SNEGSKA (reference sequence). The V end lost 3 bases, the J end lost 0 bases, and 12 bases lay between the germline ends. CDR3: CSASFDRGSYNEQFF. CDR3 bases: TGCAGTGCTAGTTTTGATAGGGGCTCCTACAATGAGCAGTTCTTC.

This clonotype has just one count. The chain has TRBV18 and TRBJ1-2, with D perhaps TRBD1 (6 bases). The germline V gene has CDR1 KGHSH and CDR2 LQKENI. This CDR3 is 14 amino acids long. V lost 1 base and J 8 bases, leaving 14 bases between the germline ends. The CDR3 DNA reads TGTGCCAGCTCACCACGGCAGGGGCCGCTCGGCTACACCTTC. Translated, it gives CASSPRQGPLGYTF.

This clonotype was observed a handful of times. The chain couples TRBV12-3 or TRBV12-4 to TRBJ1-6; D possibly corresponds to TRBD1 (5 bases). This CDR3 is built from 17 residues. V lost 5 bases and J 7 bases, leaving 21 bases between the germline ends. The CDR3 bases are TGTGCCAGCAGTACCGGGGACCTTGTAGCCAAAAATTCACCCCTCCACTTT. Its translation is CASSTGDLVAKNSPLHF.

There are a few counts of this clonotype. The chain employs TRBV20-1 and TRBJ1-1; D is unclear. The CDR3 loop spans 12 amino acids. CDR1 DFQATT and CDR2 SNEGSKA come from the germline V gene (reference sequence). V gave up 3 bases and J gave up 4 bases, with 9 bases separating them. CDR3: CSARADTTEAFF. The CDR3 DNA reads as TGCAGTGCTAGGGCAGACACCACTGAAGCTTTCTTT.

The chain has TRBV6-1 and TRBJ2-7; possible D gene TRBD2, 5 bases. This CDR3 comprises 13 residues. Deletions cut 6 bases from V and 7 bases from J, with 16 bases between. In germline, CDR1 is MNHNS, CDR2 SASEGT. In DNA, the CDR3 is TGTGCCAGCAGACCAAGGAGCGGTGGTGAGCAGTACGTC. The encoded protein is CASRPRSGGEQYV.

The gene calls are TRBV5-6 and TRBJ2-7; the D call may be TRBD1 or TRBD2 (6 bases each). CDR3 length equals 13 residues. Trimming removed 1 base at V and 7 bases at J, with 12 bases between. CDR1 and CDR2 from the germline V gene are SGHDT and YYEEEE. Here the CDR3 DNA reads TGTGCCAGCAGCTTGTGGTCGGGGGCAGAGCAGTACGTC. This gives the protein CASSLWSGAEQYV.

This clonotype was recorded a few times. The V and J genes are TRBV4-1 and TRBJ1-6; D unclear. Germline V gene sequence: CDR1 MGHRA, CDR2 YSYEKL. V lost 0 bases to trimming and J lost 7 bases, with 7 bases between them. This CDR3 spans 14 amino acids. The CDR3 coding sequence is TGCGCCAGCAGCCAAGAGAGGCTGAATTCACCCCTCCACTTT. Translation: CASSQERLNSPLHF.